These 4 T cell receptor beta chains originate from one sample sequenced in a study of OX40 agonist ivuxolimab in advanced cancers. Clones were read by immunoSEQ multiplex PCR, and TCRdb kept only the in-frame ones, dropping some. The sample has about 50,000 clones, roughly 93% seen once; the top ten hold about 24%. The sequencing used CD4+ or CD8+ T cells sorted from blood, collected in a trial of the OX40 agonist ivuxolimab. These receptors originate from an adult with an advanced solid tumor such as melanoma, head and neck, liver or kidney cancer.

This rearrangement joins TRBV7-7 to TRBJ2-7; perhaps TRBD1 as D (6 bases). Germline V gives CDR1 SSHAT, CDR2 FNYEAQ (reference sequence). The V end was cut by 5 bases, the J end by 3 bases, with 14 bases between. The CDR3 runs 14 residues. The CDR3 here is CASSQAQGSYEQYF. In nucleotides, the CDR3 is TGTGCCAGCAGCCAGGCACAGGGTAGCTACGAGCAGTACTTC.

The chain couples TRBV5-4 to TRBJ1-3; 7 nucleotides align to TRBD1. V was clipped by 4 bases and J by 9 bases; unmatched bases: 7. Germline values: CDR1 SGHNT, CDR2 YYREEE (reference sequence). The CDR3 runs to 13 residues. The chain's CDR3 is CASSNGQAGTIYF. For the CDR3, the DNA is TGTGCCAGCAGCAACGGACAGGCAGGCACCATATATTTT. The full variable domain, completed using reference TRBV5-4 and TRBJ1-3, is ETGVTQSPTHLIKTRGQQVTLRCSSQSGHNTVSWYQQALGQGPQFIFQYYREEENGRGNFPPRFSGLQFPNYSSELNVNALELDDSALYLCASSNGQAGTIYFGEGSWLTVV.

The gene calls are TRBV4-3 and TRBJ2-7; 11 nucleotides align to TRBD1. CDR1 and CDR2 from the germline V gene are LGHNA and YSLEER. The V segment lost 2 bases and the J segment 4 bases; nucleotides outside the gene matches: 10. The CDR3 spans 17 residues. The CDR3 nucleotides are TGCGCCAGCAGCCAACTTGGGACAGGGGGAAATAAGTACGAGCAGTACTTC. This sequence encodes CASSQLGTGGNKYEQYF.

The chain recombines TRBV19 with TRBJ2-7; D call uncertain. The germline V and J ends were trimmed by 1 base and 2 bases, with 6 bases remaining between them. CDR1 is LNHDA, CDR2 SQIVND, per germline (reference sequence). The CDR3 length is 13 residues. The CDR3 protein is CASSIAEAYEQYF. The CDR3 region has the DNA TGTGCCAGTAGTATAGCAGAGGCCTACGAGCAGTACTTC.